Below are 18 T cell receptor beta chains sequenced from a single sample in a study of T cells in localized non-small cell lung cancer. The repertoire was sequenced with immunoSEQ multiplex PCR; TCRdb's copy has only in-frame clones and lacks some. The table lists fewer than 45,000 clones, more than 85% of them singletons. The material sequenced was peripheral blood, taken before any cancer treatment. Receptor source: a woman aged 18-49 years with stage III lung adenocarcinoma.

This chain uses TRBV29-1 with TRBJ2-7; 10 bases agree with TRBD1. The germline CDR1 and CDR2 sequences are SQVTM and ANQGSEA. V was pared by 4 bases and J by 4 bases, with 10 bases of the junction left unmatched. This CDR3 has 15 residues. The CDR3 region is CSVVGGTGEGYEQYF. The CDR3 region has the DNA TGCAGCGTTGTGGGGGGGACAGGGGAAGGGTACGAGCAGTACTTC.

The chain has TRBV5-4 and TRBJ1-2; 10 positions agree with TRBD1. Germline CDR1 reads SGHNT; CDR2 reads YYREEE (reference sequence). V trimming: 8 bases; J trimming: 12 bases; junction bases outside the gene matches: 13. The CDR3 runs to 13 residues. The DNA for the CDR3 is TGTGCCAGTCGGGACAGGGGCCTGCCGTTTGACACCTTC. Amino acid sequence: CASRDRGLPFDTF.

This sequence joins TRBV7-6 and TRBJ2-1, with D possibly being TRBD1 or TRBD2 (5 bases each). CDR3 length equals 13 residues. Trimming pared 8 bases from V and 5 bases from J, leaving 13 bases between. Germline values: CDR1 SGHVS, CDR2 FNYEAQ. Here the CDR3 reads CASLGTQDNEQFF. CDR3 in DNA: TGTGCCAGCCTCGGGACGCAGGACAATGAGCAGTTCTTC.

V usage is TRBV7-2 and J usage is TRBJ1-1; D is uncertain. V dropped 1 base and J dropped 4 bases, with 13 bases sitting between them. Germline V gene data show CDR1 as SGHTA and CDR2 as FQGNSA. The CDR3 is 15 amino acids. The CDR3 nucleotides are TGTGCCAGCAGCTTAGTTACACCTCGGACCACTGAAGCTTTCTTT. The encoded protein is CASSLVTPRTTEAFF.

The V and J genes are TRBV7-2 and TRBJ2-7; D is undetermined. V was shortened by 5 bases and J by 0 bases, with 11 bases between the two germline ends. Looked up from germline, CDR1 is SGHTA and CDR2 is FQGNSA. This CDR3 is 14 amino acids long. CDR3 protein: CASSPDTGSYEQYF. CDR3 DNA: TGTGCCAGCAGCCCCGACACGGGCTCCTACGAGCAGTACTTC. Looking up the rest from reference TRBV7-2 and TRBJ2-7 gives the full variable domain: GAGVSQSPSNKVTEKGKDVELRCDPISGHTALYWYRQSLGQGLEFLIYFQGNSAPDKSGLPSDRFSAERTGGSVSTLTIQRTQQEDSAVYLCASSPDTGSYEQYFGPGTRLTVT.

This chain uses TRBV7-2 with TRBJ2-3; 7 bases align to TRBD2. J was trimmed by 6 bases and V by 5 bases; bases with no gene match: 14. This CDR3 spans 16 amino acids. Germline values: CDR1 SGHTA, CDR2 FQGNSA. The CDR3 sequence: CASSPLTSPFADTQYF. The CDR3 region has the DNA TGTGCCAGCAGCCCCCTGACTAGCCCATTTGCGGATACGCAGTATTTT.

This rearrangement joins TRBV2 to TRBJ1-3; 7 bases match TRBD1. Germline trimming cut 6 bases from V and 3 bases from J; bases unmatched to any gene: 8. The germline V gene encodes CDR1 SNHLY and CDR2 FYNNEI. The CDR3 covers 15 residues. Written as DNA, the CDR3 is TGTGCCAGCAGGCCCACAGGGGTTTTTGGAAACACCATATATTTT. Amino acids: CASRPTGVFGNTIYF.

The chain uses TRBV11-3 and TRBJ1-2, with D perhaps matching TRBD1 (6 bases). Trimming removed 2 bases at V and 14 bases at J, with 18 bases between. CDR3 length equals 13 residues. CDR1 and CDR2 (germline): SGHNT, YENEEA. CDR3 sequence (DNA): TGTGCCAGCAGCTTACCGGGACACAGGTCCCCAACCTTC. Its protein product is CASSLPGHRSPTF.

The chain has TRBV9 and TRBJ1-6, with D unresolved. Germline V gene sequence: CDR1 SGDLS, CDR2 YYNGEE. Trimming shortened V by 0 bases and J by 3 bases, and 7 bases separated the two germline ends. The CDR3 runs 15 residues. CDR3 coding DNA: TGTGCCAGCAGCGTAGGGCGGAACTATAATTCACCCCTCCACTTT. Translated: CASSVGRNYNSPLHF. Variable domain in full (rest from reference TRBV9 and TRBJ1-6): DSGVTQTPKHLITATGQRVTLRCSPRSGDLSVYWYQQSLDQGLQFLIQYYNGEERAKGNILERFSAQQFPDLHSELNLSSLELGDSALYFCASSVGRNYNSPLHFGNGTRLTVT.

Here the CDR3 DNA reads TGTGCCACCAGCCGGCCGAAAGCGGGGGGGCGCAATGAGCAGTTCTTC. Residues: CATSRPKAGGRNEQFF. The chain combines TRBV15 with TRBJ2-1; 10 bases are a match to TRBD2. The CDR3 totals 16 residues. V shed 5 bases, J shed 6 bases, and the junction held 10 bases outside the gene matches. The V gene's germline CDR1 is LNHNV and CDR2 YYDKDF (reference sequence).

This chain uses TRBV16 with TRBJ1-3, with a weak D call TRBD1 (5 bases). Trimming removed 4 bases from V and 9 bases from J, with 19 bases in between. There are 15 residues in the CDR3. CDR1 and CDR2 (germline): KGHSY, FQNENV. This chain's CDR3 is CASSLLGLPEGTIYF. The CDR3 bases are TGTGCCAGCAGCCTTCTGGGGCTCCCCGAGGGCACCATATATTTT.

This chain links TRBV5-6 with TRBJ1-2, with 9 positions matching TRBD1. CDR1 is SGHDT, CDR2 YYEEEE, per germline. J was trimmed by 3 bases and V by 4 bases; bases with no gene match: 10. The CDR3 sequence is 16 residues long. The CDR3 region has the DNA TGTGCCAGCAGCGGGGGACAGGGTGAGGTGGACTATGGCTACACCTTC. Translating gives CASSGGQGEVDYGYTF.

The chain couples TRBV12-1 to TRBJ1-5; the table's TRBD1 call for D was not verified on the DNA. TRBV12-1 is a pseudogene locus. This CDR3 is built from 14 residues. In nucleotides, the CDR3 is TGTGCCAGCAGCTCCGGGACAGGGTTTCAGCCCCAGCATTTT. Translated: CASSSGTGFQPQHF.

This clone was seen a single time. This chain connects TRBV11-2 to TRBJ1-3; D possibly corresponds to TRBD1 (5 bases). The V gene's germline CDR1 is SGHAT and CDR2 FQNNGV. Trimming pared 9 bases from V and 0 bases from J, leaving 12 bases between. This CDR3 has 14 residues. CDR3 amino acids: CASTRASSGNTIYF. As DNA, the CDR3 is TGTGCCAGTACCAGGGCGAGCTCTGGAAACACCATATATTTT.

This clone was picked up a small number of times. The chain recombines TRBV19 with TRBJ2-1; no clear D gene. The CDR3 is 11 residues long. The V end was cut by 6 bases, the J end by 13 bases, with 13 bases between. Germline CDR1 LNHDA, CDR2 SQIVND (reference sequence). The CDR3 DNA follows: TGTGCCAGTAGCACCGACGGCGGTCAGTTCTTC. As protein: CASSTDGGQFF.

Here the CDR3 reads CASSLRQGGTDTQYF. The CDR3 DNA sequence: TGTGCCAGCAGCTTGAGGCAGGGGGGCACAGATACGCAGTATTTT. This chain joins TRBV5-4 and TRBJ2-3; the match to TRBD1 covers 7 bases. The V gene's germline CDR1 is SGHNT and CDR2 YYREEE (reference sequence). The V segment lost 1 base and the J segment 1 base; nucleotides outside the gene matches: 3. The CDR3 contains 15 residues.

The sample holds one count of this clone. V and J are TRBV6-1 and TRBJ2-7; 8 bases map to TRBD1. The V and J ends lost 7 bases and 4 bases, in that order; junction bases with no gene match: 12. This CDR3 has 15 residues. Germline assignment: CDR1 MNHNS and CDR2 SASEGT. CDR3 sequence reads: CASKTGSRGRYEQYF. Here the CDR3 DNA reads TGTGCCAGCAAAACGGGTTCCAGGGGGCGATACGAGCAGTACTTC.

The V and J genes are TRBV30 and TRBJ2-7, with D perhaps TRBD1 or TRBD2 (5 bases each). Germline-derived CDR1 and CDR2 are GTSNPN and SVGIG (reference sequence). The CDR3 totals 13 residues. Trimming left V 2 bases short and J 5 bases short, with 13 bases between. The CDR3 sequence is CAWSRGVRDEQYF. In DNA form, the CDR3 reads TGTGCCTGGAGTAGAGGGGTGAGAGACGAGCAGTACTTC.